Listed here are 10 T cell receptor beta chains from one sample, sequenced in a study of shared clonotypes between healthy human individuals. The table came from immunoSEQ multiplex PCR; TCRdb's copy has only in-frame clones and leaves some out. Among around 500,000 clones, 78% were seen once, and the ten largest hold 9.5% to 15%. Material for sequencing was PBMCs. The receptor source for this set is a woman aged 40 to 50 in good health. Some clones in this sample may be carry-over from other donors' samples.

The CDR3 sequence: CAWRDRLSTDTQYF. As DNA, the CDR3 is TGTGCCTGGAGGGACAGGCTTAGCACAGATACGCAGTATTTT. The chain joins TRBV30 to TRBJ2-3; 7 positions agree with TRBD1. From germline, CDR1 is GTSNPN and CDR2 SVGIG (reference sequence). V was pared by 3 bases and J by 0 bases, with 3 bases of the junction left unmatched. The CDR3 extends over 14 amino acids. Full variable domain (outside the CDR3, taken from reference TRBV30 and TRBJ2-3): SQTIHQWPATLVQPVGSPLSLECTVEGTSNPNLYWYRQAAGRGLQLLFYSVGIGQISSEVPQNLSASRPQDRQFILSSKKLLLSDSGFYLCAWRDRLSTDTQYFGPGTRLTVL.

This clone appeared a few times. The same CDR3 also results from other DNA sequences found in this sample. CDR3 DNA sequence: TGTGCCAGCAGTGAACAGGGAGAGACCCAGTACTTC. Residues: CASSEQGETQYF. V gene TRBV2 combines with J gene TRBJ2-5; D might be TRBD1 (5 bases). Trimming shortened V by 2 bases and J by 4 bases, and 5 bases separated the two germline ends. Per germline, CDR1 SNHLY and CDR2 FYNNEI. The CDR3 is made up of 12 amino acids. Full variable domain (rest looked up from reference TRBV2 and TRBJ2-5): EPEVTQTPSHQVTQMGQEVILRCVPISNHLYFYWYRQILGQKVEFLVSFYNNEISEKSEIFDDQFSVERPDGSNFTLKIRSTKLEDSAMYFCASSEQGETQYFGPGTRLLVL.

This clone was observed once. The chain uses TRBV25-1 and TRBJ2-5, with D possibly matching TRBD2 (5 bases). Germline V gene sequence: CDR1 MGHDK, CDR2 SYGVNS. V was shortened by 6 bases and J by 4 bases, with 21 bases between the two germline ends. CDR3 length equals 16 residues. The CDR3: CASSVTGKKRAETQYF. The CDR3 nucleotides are TGTGCCAGCAGCGTGACCGGGAAAAAGAGGGCAGAGACCCAGTACTTC.

The CDR3 protein is CASSGGGLGPGEQYF. In nucleotides, the CDR3 is TGTGCCAGCAGTGGCGGGGGGCTAGGTCCTGGGGAGCAGTACTTC. V and J are TRBV2 and TRBJ2-7; 8 nucleotides align to TRBD2. V was pared by 4 bases and J by 7 bases, with 12 bases of the junction left unmatched. This CDR3 contains 15 residues. Germline-derived CDR1 and CDR2 are SNHLY and FYNNEI.

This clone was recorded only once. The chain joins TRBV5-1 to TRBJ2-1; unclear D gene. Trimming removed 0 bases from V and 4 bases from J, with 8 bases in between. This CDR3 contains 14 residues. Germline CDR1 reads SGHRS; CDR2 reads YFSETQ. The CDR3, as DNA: TGCGCCAGCAGCTTGGCCGGGCAGTACAATGAGCAGTTCTTC. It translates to CASSLAGQYNEQFF.

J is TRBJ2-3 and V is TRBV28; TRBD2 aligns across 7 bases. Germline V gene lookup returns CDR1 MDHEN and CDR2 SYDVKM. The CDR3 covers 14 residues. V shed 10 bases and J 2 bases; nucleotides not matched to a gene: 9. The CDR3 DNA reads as TGTGCCACAGACGGGGCGGGAGACACAGATACGCAGTATTTT. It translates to CATDGAGDTDTQYF.

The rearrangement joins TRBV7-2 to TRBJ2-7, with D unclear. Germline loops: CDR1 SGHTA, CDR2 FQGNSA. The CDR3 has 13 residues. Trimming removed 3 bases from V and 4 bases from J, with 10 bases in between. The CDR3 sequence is CASSFRDMYEQYF. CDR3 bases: TGTGCCAGCAGCTTTCGAGACATGTACGAGCAGTACTTC.

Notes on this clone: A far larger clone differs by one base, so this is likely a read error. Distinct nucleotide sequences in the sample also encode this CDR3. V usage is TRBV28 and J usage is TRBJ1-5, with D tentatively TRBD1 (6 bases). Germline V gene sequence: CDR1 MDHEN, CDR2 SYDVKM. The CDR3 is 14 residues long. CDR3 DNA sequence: TGTGCCAGCAGTTTTGGGGGGGCGGGTCAGCCCCAGCACTTT. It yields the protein CASSFGGAGQPQHF.

Here the CDR3 reads CASSEEAMTGYQETQYF. The CDR3 DNA reads TGTGCCAGCAGTGAAGAAGCTATGACAGGGTACCAAGAGACCCAGTACTTC. The chain joins TRBV6-1 to TRBJ2-5, with 7 bases lining up with TRBD1. The germline V gene has CDR1 MNHNS and CDR2 SASEGT. Trimming cost V 1 base and J 0 bases; bases outside gene matches: 8. This CDR3 region has 17 residues.

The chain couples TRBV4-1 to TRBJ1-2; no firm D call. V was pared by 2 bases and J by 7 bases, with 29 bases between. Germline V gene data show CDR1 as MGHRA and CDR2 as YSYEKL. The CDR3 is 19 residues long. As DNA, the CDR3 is TGCGCCAGCAGCCAAATCAACCCCCCTCCGGACTCTGCCCAAGTTGGCTACACCTTC. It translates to CASSQINPPPDSAQVGYTF.